This TCR beta chain is from a study of neurological immune-mediated disorders. This clonotype appeared many times. Its antigen is as yet unknown. TCRdb passed the 5' RACE reads through MiXCR, listing each CDR3 protein once. The sample records 45,000 to 55,000 distinct CDR3 sequences, about a tenth being singletons. V was clipped by 6 bases and J by 3 bases; unmatched bases: 8. The CDR3 is made up of 15 amino acids. Notes on the study in general: Sharing of CDR3 amino acid sequences among expanded clones across subjects was absent, suggesting private repertoires in all groups.

The rearrangement uses TRBV12-3 or TRBV12-4 and TRBJ2-7; 10 positions agree with TRBD1. The sequenced sample consisted of PBMCs. The TCR was taken from a woman aged 40 to 50 with HTLV-1-associated myelopathy (HAM/TSP). In nucleotides, the CDR3 is TGTGCCAGCAGCCTGGGACAGGGGAACCTCTACGAGCAGTACTTC. Translation: CASSLGQGNLYEQYF.